Included here is one T cell receptor beta chain sequence, with context. No antigen is known for it. The same CDR3 can be traced to other DNA sequences in this sample. This record comes from a study of cytomegalovirus exposure and HLA in healthy donors. General observations from the study: In vitro testing confirmed a few CMV-associated chains as specific for CMV antigens.

Germline V gene data show CDR1 as SGHRS and CDR2 as YFSETQ. The CDR3 spans 15 residues. The ends lost 2 bases at V and 7 bases at J; junction bases unmatched: 4. TCRdb's table, derived via immunoSEQ multiplex PCR, lists solely in-frame clones and lacks some. The sample includes 100,000 to 150,000 clones, around 85% of them seen just once. The TCR was taken from a man in his late teens or twenties in good health and CMV-seropositive. The genes are TRBV5-1 and TRBJ1-6; 9 bases fit TRBD1. The sample consisted of PBMCs. The CDR3 bases are TGCGCCAGCAGCTTAAGACAGGGGGGGAATTCACCCCTCCACTTT. It yields the protein CASSLRQGGNSPLHF.